One sample yielded the 17 T cell receptor beta chains listed below, sequenced in a study of blood T cell repertoires in COVID-19 (dated by TCRdb to about 2020). Libraries came from the immunoSEQ multiplex PCR assay. The source is immuneACCESS, and TCRdb retained only in-frame sequences with V and J called. Part of the clones is not carried over; for the studies checked, unresolved V genes explain less than half of this, and the remainder is unexplained. In all, the sample holds roughly 200,000 clones, and 70% to 90% of those were seen once. The top ten clones comprise 3% to 4% of the sample. Sequencing was done on a sample of peripheral blood. Receptors originate from a man in his 60s with acute or convalescent COVID-19.

J is TRBJ1-6 and V is TRBV19, with D perhaps matching TRBD1 (6 bases). The CDR3 extends over 14 amino acids. The ends were cut back, 3 bases at V and 7 bases at J, with 10 bases in the middle. CDR1 and CDR2 (germline): LNHDA, SQIVND (reference sequence). DNA for the CDR3: TGTGCCAGTAGTATCATCAGGGGAAATTCACCCCTCCACTTT. It codes for CASSIIRGNSPLHF.

This chain joins TRBV5-1 and TRBJ2-1; 10 bases fit TRBD2. The CDR3 runs 17 residues. The V and J ends lost 2 bases and 0 bases, in that order; junction bases with no gene match: 5. CDR1 SGHRS and CDR2 YFSETQ come from the germline V gene. The CDR3: CASSFPSSGSSYNEQFF. CDR3 sequence (DNA): TGCGCCAGCAGCTTTCCCTCTAGCGGGAGCTCCTACAATGAGCAGTTCTTC.

The rearrangement links TRBV13 to TRBJ1-5; 10 bases fit TRBD1. CDR1 is PRHDT and CDR2 is FYEKMQ in the germline V gene (reference sequence). There are 16 residues in the CDR3. Losses at the gene ends were 5 bases for V and 4 bases for J; bases not matched to a gene: 8. The CDR3, as DNA: TGTGCCAGCAGCCTAAGGACAGGGGGAAGGAATCAGCCCCAGCATTTT. Amino acid sequence: CASSLRTGGRNQPQHF.

J is TRBJ2-5 and V is TRBV5-6; the match to TRBD1 covers 8 bases. This CDR3 has 11 amino acids. Germline trimming cut 4 bases from V and 12 bases from J; bases unmatched to any gene: 5. In germline, CDR1 is SGHDT, CDR2 YYEEEE. The CDR3 here is CASSIRDRKYF. The CDR3, as DNA: TGTGCCAGCAGCATCCGGGACAGGAAGTACTTC.

CDR3 amino acids: CASRGQGSGTDTQYF. The DNA for the CDR3 is TGTGCCAGCAGAGGACAGGGATCGGGCACAGATACGCAGTATTTT. The chain recombines TRBV2 with TRBJ2-3; 8 nucleotides line up with TRBD1. Germline CDR1 reads SNHLY; CDR2 reads FYNNEI. This CDR3 is built from 15 residues. The V segment lost 6 bases and the J segment 1 base; nucleotides outside the gene matches: 6.

The gene calls are TRBV28 and TRBJ1-5; 7 bases fit TRBD1. Per germline, CDR1 MDHEN and CDR2 SYDVKM. V lost 2 bases to trimming and J lost 6 bases; unmatched junction nucleotides: 13. The CDR3 consists of 17 residues. The CDR3 region has the DNA TGTGCCAGCAGTTTACAGGCGACAGGGATGTTGAGTCAGCCCCAGCATTTT. As protein: CASSLQATGMLSQPQHF. Full variable domain (remainder filled in from reference TRBV28 and TRBJ1-5): DVKVTQSSRYLVKRTGEKVFLECVQDMDHENMFWYRQDPGLGLRLIYFSYDVKMKEKGDIPEGYSVSREKKERFSLILESASTNQTSMYLCASSLQATGMLSQPQHFGDGTRLSIL.

The chain uses TRBV4-3 and TRBJ2-7; TRBD1 aligns across 11 bases. Germline loops: CDR1 LGHNA, CDR2 YSLEER. The CDR3 has 16 amino acids. Unmatched junction bases numbered 3, after V lost 0 bases and J lost 2 bases. This chain's CDR3 is CASSQDPGQGAYEQYF. CDR3 bases: TGCGCCAGCAGCCAAGACCCGGGACAGGGGGCCTACGAGCAGTACTTC.

The chain is built from TRBV7-6 and TRBJ2-5, with 13 bases aligning to TRBD2. In germline, CDR1 is SGHVS, CDR2 FNYEAQ. The CDR3 sequence is 15 residues long. Germline trimming cut 5 bases from V and 5 bases from J; bases unmatched to any gene: 5. CDR3 amino acids: CASSPQTSGRETQYF. The CDR3 DNA follows: TGTGCCAGCAGCCCCCAGACTAGCGGGAGGGAGACCCAGTACTTC.

J is TRBJ2-1 and V is TRBV29-1, with 9 bases aligning to TRBD2. This CDR3 is 15 amino acids long. The germline V gene has CDR1 SQVTM and CDR2 ANQGSEA. Trimming at V came to 0 bases and at J to 9 bases, leaving 9 bases not matched to a gene. CDR3 nucleotides: TGCAGCGTTGAAGACCGAAGCGGGAGGCCCCCTGAGCAGTTCTTC. This sequence encodes CSVEDRSGRPPEQFF.

The chain employs TRBV19 and TRBJ1-2, with D tentatively TRBD1 (6 bases). V lost 3 bases to trimming and J lost 2 bases, with 13 bases between them. The CDR3 consists of 15 residues. Germline CDR1 and CDR2: LNHDA and SQIVND (reference sequence). The CDR3 reads CASSIPAQGNYGYTF. The CDR3 DNA sequence: TGTGCCAGTAGTATCCCGGCACAGGGCAACTATGGCTACACCTTC.

The chain combines TRBV4-3 with TRBJ1-1; 12 positions agree with TRBD1. Per the germline V gene, CDR1 is LGHNA and CDR2 is YSLEER. This CDR3 is built from 15 residues. With V trimmed by 0 bases and J by 9 bases, 5 bases remained unmatched. CDR3 nucleotides: TGCGCCAGCAGCCAAGATCGGGACAGGGGGCGGAAAGCTTTCTTT. This sequence encodes CASSQDRDRGRKAFF.

V usage is TRBV4-3 and J usage is TRBJ1-2; D not resolved. Germline CDR1 LGHNA, CDR2 YSLEER. The V end was cut by 0 bases, the J end by 7 bases, with 12 bases between. This CDR3 contains 14 residues. CDR3 residues: CASSQETGSTGYTF. The CDR3 DNA sequence: TGCGCCAGCAGCCAAGAGACGGGAAGTACTGGCTACACCTTC.

The chain has TRBV7-2 and TRBJ2-5; TRBD1 agrees at 7 bases. The CDR3 has 15 residues. V was clipped by 1 base and J by 5 bases; unmatched bases: 7. The germline V gene encodes CDR1 SGHTA and CDR2 FQGNSA. DNA for the CDR3: TGTGCCAGCAGCTTAGGACAGGGCTCGATCGAGACCCAGTACTTC. Its protein is CASSLGQGSIETQYF.

This clone was recorded a few times. CDR3 DNA: TGTGCCAGTAGTTCGATAGCGGGAGGGTCCTACGAGCAGTACTTC. Translated, it gives CASSSIAGGSYEQYF. The chain links TRBV19 to TRBJ2-7; 11 bases align to TRBD2. From germline, CDR1 is LNHDA and CDR2 SQIVND (reference sequence). The ends lost 5 bases at V and 1 base at J; junction bases unmatched: 4. This CDR3 is 15 amino acids long.

The chain has TRBV5-6 and TRBJ2-7; 7 nucleotides align to TRBD1. This CDR3 contains 15 residues. Per germline, CDR1 SGHDT and CDR2 YYEEEE. J lost 3 bases, V lost 2 bases, and 8 bases had no gene match. CDR3 DNA: TGTGCCAGCAGCTTAACTTCCGGGACAGACTACGAGCAGTACTTC. Amino acid sequence: CASSLTSGTDYEQYF.

This clone appeared once. This chain connects TRBV5-4 to TRBJ2-3, with 7 bases aligning to TRBD2. Germline-derived CDR1 and CDR2 are SGHNT and YYREEE (reference sequence). The CDR3 is 14 amino acids. The V segment lost 4 bases and the J segment 5 bases; nucleotides outside the gene matches: 7. The CDR3 coding sequence is TGTGCCAGCAGCCCAGGACTAGTCAGAGATACGCAGTATTTT. Translation gives CASSPGLVRDTQYF.

V and J are TRBV12-3 or TRBV12-4 and TRBJ1-1; 8 nucleotides match TRBD1. V gave up 7 bases and J gave up 4 bases; unmatched junction bases: 5. The length of the CDR3 is 13 residues. The CDR3 DNA is TGTGCCAGCACTCCCGACAGGGGCACTGAAGCTTTCTTT. Protein: CASTPDRGTEAFF.